A selection of T cell receptor beta chains follows, all from one sample in a study of early T cells in non-severe SARS-CoV-2 infection. Each CDR3 protein gets one entry after TCRdb re-called the 5' RACE reads with MiXCR. The sample records approximately 60,000 distinct CDR3 sequences, roughly 8.2% being singletons. The sample in question was whole blood, obtained at baseline. Receptors were obtained from an adult who was a healthcare worker with PCR-confirmed SARS-CoV-2 infection or an uninfected control (not recorded which). Both conserved end residues are part of each CDR3. The order of the fields is V gene, J gene, CDR3 protein.

V: TRBV11-2
J: TRBJ2-2
CDR3: CASSARVAPNTGEPFF

V: TRBV7-2
J: TRBJ2-1
CDR3: CASTSFYASSEQFF

V: TRBV7-9
J: TRBJ2-5
CDR3: CASSPGRYKYQETQYF

V: TRBV11-2
J: TRBJ2-7
CDR3: CASSLGYGLGGAYEQYF

V: TRBV9
J: TRBJ2-3
CDR3: CASSVRTGGTDTQYF

V: TRBV7-2
J: TRBJ1-2
CDR3: CASSFRTETRSYTF

V: TRBV30
J: TRBJ2-7
CDR3: CAWRTSVPTYEQYF

V: TRBV5-1
J: TRBJ2-7
CDR3: CASSGAIGPTEQYF

V: TRBV18
J: TRBJ2-3
CDR3: CASSPLLAGLDTQYF

V: TRBV29-1
J: TRBJ1-2
CDR3: CSVRAQGHGYTF

V: TRBV12-3/TRBV12-4
J: TRBJ2-7
CDR3: CASSLAETGGYEQYF

V: TRBV29-1
J: TRBJ2-1
CDR3: CSVDFARGGEQFF

V: TRBV2
J: TRBJ2-2
CDR3: CASRGILPTGELFF

V: TRBV7-2
J: TRBJ1-1
CDR3: CASSLGTAYTEAFF

V: TRBV4-2
J: TRBJ2-2
CDR3: CASSQGAGTSGGTGELFF

V: TRBV4-1
J: TRBJ1-1
CDR3: CASSQGVWTEAFF

V: TRBV6-6
J: TRBJ1-5
CDR3: CASRDGGRGQPQHF

V: TRBV2
J: TRBJ1-5
CDR3: CASRLEGDQPQHF

V: TRBV6-5
J: TRBJ2-7
CDR3: CASSSANRAGVNYEQYF

V: TRBV2
J: TRBJ2-2
CDR3: CASSRQNTGELFF

V: TRBV11-2
J: TRBJ2-4
CDR3: CASSLKYPGGAKNIQYF

V: TRBV7-9
J: TRBJ2-2
CDR3: CASSFLTGGNTGELFF

V: TRBV7-2
J: TRBJ2-3
CDR3: CASSLGYFTDTQYF

V: TRBV24-1
J: TRBJ1-4
CDR3: CATSGPTQQGNEKLFF

V: TRBV7-6
J: TRBJ2-7
CDR3: CASSPGRGNIYEQYF

V: TRBV18
J: TRBJ2-6
CDR3: CASSPTSTGANVLTF

V: TRBV14
J: TRBJ2-7
CDR3: CASSFRQGLRGYEQYF

V: TRBV20-1
J: TRBJ2-5
CDR3: CSASERPLQETQYF

V: TRBV6-1
J: TRBJ1-5
CDR3: CASSGGTGGQPQHF

V: TRBV6-5
J: TRBJ2-1
CDR3: CASSYAGSHNEQFF

V: TRBV9
J: TRBJ2-3
CDR3: CASSVGAGGPDTQYF

V: TRBV28
J: TRBJ2-5
CDR3: CASSSTGVLETQYF

V: TRBV12-5
J: TRBJ1-1
CDR3: CASGLLPGGTEAFF

V: TRBV18
J: TRBJ1-3
CDR3: CASSHPGDSGNTIYF

V: TRBV12-5
J: TRBJ1-5
CDR3: CASGLGQDDQPQHF

V: TRBV7-2
J: TRBJ2-6
CDR3: CASSLDSRRSGANVLTF

V: TRBV7-6
J: TRBJ2-1
CDR3: CASSSWTSGEQFF

V: TRBV10-3
J: TRBJ1-2
CDR3: CAIRVGQEYGYTF

V: TRBV4-3
J: TRBJ1-4
CDR3: CASSRGLGRVEKLFF

V: TRBV20-1
J: TRBJ1-1
CDR3: CSASQGVMNTEAFF

V: TRBV20-1
J: TRBJ2-6
CDR3: CSARGPGGHAGANVLTF